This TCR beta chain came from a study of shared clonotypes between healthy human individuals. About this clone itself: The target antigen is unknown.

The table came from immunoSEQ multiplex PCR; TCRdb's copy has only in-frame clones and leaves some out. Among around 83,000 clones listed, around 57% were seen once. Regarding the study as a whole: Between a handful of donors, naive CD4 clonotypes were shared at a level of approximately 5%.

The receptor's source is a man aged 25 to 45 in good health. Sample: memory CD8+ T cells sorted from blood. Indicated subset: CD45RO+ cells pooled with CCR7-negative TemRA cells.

CDR3 protein: CASSQEGGNTEAFF. In DNA form, the CDR3 reads TGCGCCAGCAGCCAAGAAGGGGGGAACACTGAAGCTTTCTTT. The gene calls are TRBV4-1 and TRBJ1-1; the D gene is possibly TRBD1 (6 bases). Trimming removed 0 bases from V and 1 base from J, with 6 bases in between. The germline V gene has CDR1 MGHRA and CDR2 YSYEKL. The CDR3 contains 14 residues.